Below are 2 T cell receptor beta chains sequenced from a single sample in a study of cytomegalovirus exposure and HLA in healthy donors. Researchers ran the PCR with 60 Vbeta and 13 Jbeta primers. Produced via immunoSEQ multiplex PCR; TCRdb's table is partial and in-frame only. The sample carries 140,000 or so clones, 61% recorded once. Sequences were obtained from PBMCs. These receptors originate from a male donor in good health and CMV-seronegative.

This chain uses TRBV7-9 with TRBJ1-1, with D tentatively TRBD1 (5 bases). Trimming stripped 8 bases from V and 4 bases from J, with 17 bases between. The CDR3 is 14 amino acids. From germline, CDR1 is SEHNR and CDR2 FQNEAQ (reference sequence). CDR3 amino acids: CASASRVIGTEAFF. The CDR3 DNA reads TGTGCCAGCGCCAGCAGGGTTATAGGCACTGAAGCTTTCTTT.

V and J are TRBV13 and TRBJ2-3; no clear D gene. Trimming pared 5 bases from V and 1 base from J, leaving 31 bases between. The germline V gene encodes CDR1 PRHDT and CDR2 FYEKMQ (reference sequence). The length of the CDR3 is 21 residues. Written as DNA, the CDR3 is TGTGCCAGCAGCCCCGACCCCCCTACCGTTCTGGGCCCAGCCCGCACAGATACGCAGTATTTT. Its translation: CASSPDPPTVLGPARTDTQYF.